This note documents a single TCR beta chain sequence. Its antigen is not identified. The data originate from a study of PD-1 blockade in classical Hodgkin lymphoma. Overall study results and limits: Complete responders possessed baseline diversity comparable to newly diagnosed patients. Patients who began taking nivolumab under 1 year after ASCT were left out.

The CDR3 runs to 13 residues. The V end was cut by 3 bases, the J end by 4 bases, with 10 bases between. CDR1 and CDR2 (germline): SGHTA, FQGNSA. In every patient, relapse followed autologous stem cell transplantation, while exposure to brentuximab vedotin differed. The table came from immunoSEQ multiplex PCR; TCRdb's copy has only in-frame clones and leaves some out. The sample records 20,000 to 25,000 clones, approximately 80% being singletons. V and J are TRBV7-2 and TRBJ2-7, with D unresolved. The sequencing here drew on peripheral blood mononuclear cells (PBMCs), taken before the second cycle of nivolumab. This receptor was obtained from a human donor with classical Hodgkin lymphoma. The CDR3 DNA sequence: TGTGCCAGCAGCTTCGACGTGAGGTACGAGCAGTACTTC. It specifies CASSFDVRYEQYF.